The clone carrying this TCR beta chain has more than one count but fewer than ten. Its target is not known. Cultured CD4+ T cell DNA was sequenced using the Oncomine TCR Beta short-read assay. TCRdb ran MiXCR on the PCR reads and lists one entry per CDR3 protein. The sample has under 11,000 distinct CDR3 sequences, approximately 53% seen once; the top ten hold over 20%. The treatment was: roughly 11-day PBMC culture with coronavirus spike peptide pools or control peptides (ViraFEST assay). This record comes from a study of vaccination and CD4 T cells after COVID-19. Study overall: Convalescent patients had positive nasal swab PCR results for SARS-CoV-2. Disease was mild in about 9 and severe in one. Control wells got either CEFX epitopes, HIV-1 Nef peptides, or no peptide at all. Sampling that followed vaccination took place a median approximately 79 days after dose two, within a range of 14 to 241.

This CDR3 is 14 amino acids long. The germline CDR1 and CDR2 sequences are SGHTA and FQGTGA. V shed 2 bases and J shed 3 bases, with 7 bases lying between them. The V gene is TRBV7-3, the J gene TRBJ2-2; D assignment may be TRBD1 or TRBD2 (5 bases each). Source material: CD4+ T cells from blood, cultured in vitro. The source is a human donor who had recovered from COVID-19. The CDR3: CASSLEGYTGELFF. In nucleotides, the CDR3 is TGTGCCAGCAGCTTAGAGGGGTACACCGGGGAGCTGTTTTTT.